Listed here is a single T cell receptor (beta chain). Its specificity is unknown. The CDR3 contains 14 residues. Germline CDR1 reads KGHSH; CDR2 reads LQKENI. J lost 2 bases, V lost 3 bases, and 2 bases had no gene match. TCRdb's table, derived via immunoSEQ multiplex PCR, lists solely in-frame clones and lacks some. The table shows about 99,000 clones, with roughly 90% occurring only once. This sample is drawn from a study of T cell responses to AZD1222 COVID-19 vaccine. Study-wide findings and caveats: Per reports, nearly half of all spike-specific TCRs target regions that are unmutated in variants. Baseline antibody screening turned up just a handful of seropositive AZD1222 recipients. No repertoire was sampled before or during the peak T cell response, only after it.

The receptor's source is an adult in good health. The sequencing here drew on peripheral blood, taken on day 0 of AZD1222 vaccination. The chain uses TRBV18 and TRBJ2-5, with 8 bases identical to TRBD1. This CDR3 reads CASSPDRGQETQYF. The CDR3 DNA sequence: TGTGCCAGCTCACCCGACAGGGGTCAAGAGACCCAGTACTTC.